These 25 T cell receptor beta chains were sequenced from one sample in a study of T cells in tumors after PD-1 blockade. Data came from immunoSEQ multiplex PCR; TCRdb stores just in-frame clones and leaves some out. The sample lists approximately 48,000 clones, roughly 80% occurring once. Material: PBMCs, obtained before anti-PD-1 treatment. These receptors originate from a human donor with basal cell carcinoma.

The chain employs TRBV6-1 and TRBJ1-5; tentative D call: TRBD1 (5 bases). CDR1 and CDR2 (germline): MNHNS, SASEGT. Trimming took off 3 bases at V and 7 bases at J, with 13 bases between the two ends. CDR3 length: 14 residues. CDR3 sequence: CASSEVRVGQPQHF. The CDR3 DNA sequence: TGTGCCAGCAGTGAGGTCAGGGTCGGCCAGCCCCAGCATTTT.

V is TRBV3-1 (or the pseudogene TRBV3-2) and J is TRBJ1-4, with 8 bases fitting TRBD1. CDR1 is LGHDT and CDR2 is YNNKEL in the germline V gene (reference sequence). The V gene end was trimmed by 1 base and the J gene end by 6 bases; junction bases not matched to a gene: 7. The CDR3 contains 16 residues. CDR3 DNA: TGTGCCAGCAGCCAAGGGACAGGGAGGGTCGATGAAAAACTGTTTTTT. Translation: CASSQGTGRVDEKLFF.

This clone has just one count. This chain connects TRBV6-6 to TRBJ2-7; TRBD1 agrees at 7 bases. The CDR3 is 14 amino acids. V shed 2 bases and J 5 bases; nucleotides not matched to a gene: 6. The germline gives CDR1 MNHNY, CDR2 SVGAGI (reference sequence). CDR3 loop: CASSYTRQGDEQYF. CDR3 in DNA: TGTGCCAGCAGTTACACTCGACAGGGAGACGAGCAGTACTTC.

The gene calls are TRBV19 and TRBJ2-2; no definite D call. Germline V gene data show CDR1 as LNHDA and CDR2 as SQIVND (reference sequence). The CDR3 loop spans 16 amino acids. The germline V and J ends were trimmed by 6 bases and 4 bases, with 18 bases remaining between them. CDR3 nucleotides: TGTGCCAGTAGCCTAGACACCGGGCTAATCACCGGGGAGCTGTTTTTT. Translated: CASSLDTGLITGELFF.

The chain combines TRBV5-6 with TRBJ2-7; D is undetermined. V gave up 4 bases and J gave up 1 base, with 9 bases separating them. Germline-derived CDR1 and CDR2 are SGHDT and YYEEEE. The CDR3 spans 13 residues. This CDR3 is CASSVDVSYEQYF. The CDR3 DNA is TGTGCCAGCAGCGTGGACGTATCCTACGAGCAGTACTTC.

The rearrangement uses TRBV6-1 and TRBJ2-4; 11 bases fit TRBD2. This CDR3 contains 16 residues. Trimming took 6 bases from V and 9 from J; bases not matched to a gene: 13. Germline loops: CDR1 MNHNS, CDR2 SASEGT. This CDR3 reads CASSETSGGFRGIQYF. DNA for the CDR3: TGTGCCAGCAGCGAAACTAGCGGGGGTTTCAGGGGCATTCAGTACTTC.

This chain links TRBV5-6 with TRBJ1-5; possible D gene TRBD1, 6 bases. This CDR3 spans 17 amino acids. Germline-derived CDR1 and CDR2 are SGHDT and YYEEEE. V was pared by 2 bases and J by 2 bases, with 17 bases between. The CDR3 here is CASSFTEGTYGNQPQHF. CDR3 DNA: TGTGCCAGCAGCTTCACCGAAGGGACATATGGCAATCAGCCCCAGCATTTT.

The CDR3 here is CASSLESAGSEQYF. CDR3 nucleotide sequence: TGTGCCAGCAGCTTGGAAAGTGCAGGGTCCGAGCAGTACTTC. The chain combines TRBV5-4 with TRBJ2-7; D perhaps matches TRBD1 (5 bases). CDR3 length: 14 amino acids. In germline, CDR1 is SGHNT, CDR2 YYREEE (reference sequence). V was shortened by 0 bases and J by 6 bases, with 13 bases between the two germline ends.

The chain carries TRBV3-1 (or the pseudogene TRBV3-2) and TRBJ2-7, with D hard to call. This CDR3 comprises 14 residues. The germline CDR1 and CDR2 sequences are LGHDT and YNNKEL (reference sequence). The V and J ends lost 3 bases and 3 bases respectively, with 12 bases between them. CDR3 region: CASSHKRAGYEQYF. In nucleotides, the CDR3 is TGTGCCAGCAGCCATAAACGGGCCGGCTACGAGCAGTACTTC.

The gene calls are TRBV3-1 (or the pseudogene TRBV3-2) and TRBJ1-2; D is undetermined. V gave up 3 bases and J gave up 0 bases, with 5 bases separating them. Per the germline V gene, CDR1 is LGHDT and CDR2 is YNNKEL (reference sequence). The CDR3 runs to 13 residues. The CDR3 reads CASSQVANYGYTF. CDR3 DNA: TGTGCCAGCAGCCAGGTAGCTAACTATGGCTACACCTTC.

This clone was seen a few times. The chain employs TRBV30 and TRBJ2-5; 10 bases line up with TRBD1. The junction had 11 bases not matched to a gene; V was cut back by 5 bases and J by 2 bases. This CDR3 is built from 16 residues. Germline V gene sequence: CDR1 GTSNPN, CDR2 SVGIG (reference sequence). CDR3 DNA sequence: TGTGCCTGGGGGCCCCGGGACAGGGGCCGGCAAGAGACCCAGTACTTC. Protein: CAWGPRDRGRQETQYF. Full variable domain (outside the CDR3, taken from reference TRBV30 and TRBJ2-5): SQTIHQWPATLVQPVGSPLSLECTVEGTSNPNLYWYRQAAGRGLQLLFYSVGIGQISSEVPQNLSASRPQDRQFILSSKKLLLSDSGFYLCAWGPRDRGRQETQYFGPGTRLLVL.

This sequence joins TRBV5-1 and TRBJ2-2, with D perhaps matching TRBD1 (5 bases). Trimming removed 0 bases from V and 4 bases from J, with 10 bases in between. The CDR3 has 15 residues. Germline V gives CDR1 SGHRS, CDR2 YFSETQ. Here the CDR3 reads CASSLGTRGTGELFF. CDR3 nucleotide sequence: TGCGCCAGCAGCTTGGGTACAAGGGGCACCGGGGAGCTGTTTTTT.

The chain is built from TRBV4-1 and TRBJ1-5, with 7 bases aligning to TRBD1. The CDR3 consists of 15 residues. Germline lookup yields CDR1 MGHRA and CDR2 YSYEKL. Trimming removed 3 bases from V and 7 bases from J; junction bases left unmatched: 9. The CDR3: CASSQTRQGGQPQHF. The CDR3 DNA reads TGCGCCAGCAGCCAGACACGACAGGGAGGGCAGCCCCAGCATTTT.

The V gene is TRBV4-2, the J gene TRBJ1-4; D perhaps matches TRBD1 (6 bases). The CDR3 runs to 16 residues. Trimming removed 2 bases at V and 0 bases at J, with 10 bases between. From germline, CDR1 is LGHNA and CDR2 YNFKEQ. The CDR3 loop reads CASSQIQGATNEKLFF. The CDR3 DNA reads as TGTGCCAGCAGCCAAATACAGGGCGCAACTAATGAAAAACTGTTTTTT.

The rearrangement uses TRBV4-1 and TRBJ1-1; D is uncertain. The CDR3 spans 17 residues. Germline V gives CDR1 MGHRA, CDR2 YSYEKL. Trimming shortened V by 3 bases and J by 1 base, and 18 bases separated the two germline ends. The CDR3 sequence is CASSQYVEYPWNTEAFF. CDR3 DNA sequence: TGCGCCAGCAGCCAGTATGTTGAGTACCCGTGGAACACTGAAGCTTTCTTT.

This rearrangement joins TRBV25-1 to TRBJ1-6; D remains unclear. Germline V CDR1 and CDR2: MGHDK, SYGVNS. V lost 10 bases and J 6 bases, leaving 13 bases between the germline ends. The CDR3 covers 13 residues. The CDR3 sequence is CATCYDLNSPLHF. CDR3 DNA: TGTGCCACCTGTTACGACCTTAATTCACCCCTCCACTTT. The full variable domain, with the rest looked up from reference TRBV25-1 and TRBJ1-6, is EADIYQTPRYLVIGTGKKITLECSQTMGHDKMYWYQQDPGMELHLIHYSYGVNSTEKGDLSSESTVSRIRTEHFPLTLESARPSHTSQYLCATCYDLNSPLHFGNGTRLTVT.

J is TRBJ2-6 and V is TRBV4-1, with 7 bases aligning to TRBD2. Germline V gives CDR1 MGHRA, CDR2 YSYEKL. Unmatched junction bases numbered 1, after V lost 0 bases and J lost 2 bases. CDR3 length: 16 residues. The CDR3 DNA reads TGCGCCAGCAGCCAAGATCGGGGGGCTGGGGCCAACGTCCTGACTTTC. Translating gives CASSQDRGAGANVLTF.

There are a few counts of this clone. This chain uses TRBV24-1 with TRBJ2-7; TRBD1 might be the D (5 bases). This CDR3 region has 14 residues. From germline, CDR1 is KGHDR and CDR2 SFDVKD. Trimming pared 9 bases from V and 0 bases from J, leaving 14 bases between. The CDR3 region has the DNA TGTGCCACCCGGACAAAGAGAACCTCCTACGAGCAGTACTTC. As protein: CATRTKRTSYEQYF.

This chain connects TRBV5-4 to TRBJ2-7, with D uncertain. This CDR3 is built from 12 residues. V gave up 2 bases and J gave up 0 bases, with 3 bases separating them. The germline V gene has CDR1 SGHNT and CDR2 YYREEE (reference sequence). The CDR3 here is CASSFSSYEQYF. As DNA, the CDR3 is TGTGCCAGCAGCTTCTCCTCCTACGAGCAGTACTTC.

The chain recombines TRBV4-2 with TRBJ2-7; 10 positions agree with TRBD2. V was pared by 0 bases and J by 6 bases, with 5 bases of the junction left unmatched. The germline V gene encodes CDR1 LGHNA and CDR2 YNFKEQ. The CDR3 contains 15 residues. This CDR3 is CASSQDFRLAGEQYF. The CDR3 nucleotides are TGTGCCAGCAGCCAAGATTTCCGACTAGCGGGCGAGCAGTACTTC.

The rearrangement uses TRBV2 and TRBJ1-1, with a possible D match to TRBD1 (6 bases). Germline CDR1 is SNHLY and CDR2 is FYNNEI. Trimming stripped 6 bases from V and 6 bases from J, with 17 bases between. The CDR3 sequence is 14 residues long. CDR3 sequence (DNA): TGTGCCAGCAGAGCGTTACAGGGTCTCGCTGAAGCTTTCTTT. Protein product: CASRALQGLAEAFF.

This CDR3 is CSVDLYRDGYTF. The DNA for the CDR3 is TGCAGCGTTGATCTCTATCGTGATGGCTACACCTTC. The chain carries TRBV29-1 and TRBJ1-2; D gene uncertain. This CDR3 has 12 amino acids. V was cut by 3 bases and J by 6 bases, with 11 bases left in between. Germline V lookup: CDR1 SQVTM, CDR2 ANQGSEA.

The gene calls are TRBV11-3 and TRBJ2-5; D ambiguous. The ends were cut back, 3 bases at V and 3 bases at J, with 11 bases in the middle. CDR1 is SGHNT and CDR2 is YENEEA in the germline V gene. The CDR3 is 14 residues long. As DNA, the CDR3 is TGTGCCAGCAGCTTTGGGCAGAGTAAAGAGACCCAGTACTTC. Translation gives CASSFGQSKETQYF.

The gene calls are TRBV6-1 and TRBJ1-3, with a tentative D call TRBD1 (6 bases). CDR1 and CDR2 from the germline V gene are MNHNS and SASEGT. V gave up 2 bases and J gave up 7 bases, with 18 bases separating them. The CDR3 runs 16 residues. The CDR3 spells CASSETRNRDGNTIYF. CDR3 nucleotides: TGTGCCAGCAGTGAAACCCGGAACAGGGACGGGAACACCATATATTTT.

V and J are TRBV28 and TRBJ1-4; 11 bases match TRBD1. Trimming removed 2 bases from V and 8 bases from J; junction bases left unmatched: 7. There are 16 residues in the CDR3. Germline V gene sequence: CDR1 MDHEN, CDR2 SYDVKM. The DNA for the CDR3 is TGTGCCAGCAGTTTAATTGAGGGGACAGGGGGAGAAAAACTGTTTTTT. It encodes CASSLIEGTGGEKLFF. The full variable domain, its missing parts supplied by reference TRBV28 and TRBJ1-4, is DVKVTQSSRYLVKRTGEKVFLECVQDMDHENMFWYRQDPGLGLRLIYFSYDVKMKEKGDIPEGYSVSREKKERFSLILESASTNQTSMYLCASSLIEGTGGEKLFFGSGTQLSVL.